Below, 32 T cell receptor beta chains from the same sample are listed, as sequenced in a study of immune evolution from preneoplasia to lung adenocarcinoma. Clones were sequenced by immunoSEQ multiplex PCR, and TCRdb holds only the in-frame ones, with some missing. Counted here are roughly 40,000 clones, 74% occurring once; the ten biggest clones make up about 6%. Sequencing input: FFPE invasive lung adenocarcinoma tissue. These receptors all stem from a person aged 55 to 69 with lung adenocarcinoma.

The chain recombines TRBV28 with TRBJ1-5, with D perhaps TRBD1 (6 bases). This CDR3 has 15 amino acids. The V gene's germline CDR1 is MDHEN and CDR2 SYDVKM. Trimming cost V 6 bases and J 5 bases, with 17 bases left between them. The CDR3 here is CASRGDRDNYQPQHF. The CDR3 DNA is TGTGCCAGCAGAGGAGATAGGGACAACTATCAGCCCCAGCATTTT.

This chain connects TRBV19 to TRBJ1-1; D not resolved. Germline lookup yields CDR1 LNHDA and CDR2 SQIVND (reference sequence). V gave up 3 bases and J gave up 1 base, with 6 bases separating them. The CDR3 runs to 13 residues. This chain's CDR3 is CASSIQRNTEAFF. The CDR3 nucleotides are TGTGCCAGTAGTATTCAGAGGAACACTGAAGCTTTCTTT. Looking up the rest from reference TRBV19 and TRBJ1-1 gives the full variable domain: DGGITQSPKYLFRKEGQNVTLSCEQNLNHDAMYWYRQDPGQGLRLIYYSQIVNDFQKGDIAEGYSVSREKKESFPLTVTSAQKNPTAFYLCASSIQRNTEAFFGQGTRLTVV.

This clone is judged medium-sized. The V and J genes are TRBV7-8 and TRBJ2-7; the D gene is possibly TRBD1 (6 bases). The CDR3 has 13 amino acids. Trimming shortened V by 4 bases and J by 9 bases, and 16 bases separated the two germline ends. The germline V gene has CDR1 SGHVS and CDR2 FQNEAQ. CDR3 sequence: CASSSNPDSGQYF. CDR3 DNA sequence: TGTGCCAGCAGCTCCAACCCGGACAGCGGGCAGTACTTC.

The chain employs TRBV29-1 and TRBJ2-3, with 8 bases lining up with TRBD2. The V segment lost 8 bases and the J segment 1 base; nucleotides outside the gene matches: 11. This CDR3 has 15 residues. Germline V gene lookup returns CDR1 SQVTM and CDR2 ANQGSEA. CDR3 residues: CSYHPLAGRTDTQYF. In DNA, the CDR3 is TGCAGCTACCATCCATTAGCGGGGCGCACAGATACGCAGTATTTT.

The J gene is TRBJ2-1, the V gene TRBV6-1, with a tentative D call TRBD1 (6 bases). V lost 3 bases to trimming and J lost 3 bases, with 12 bases between them. CDR3 size: 15 residues. Germline CDR1 reads MNHNS; CDR2 reads SASEGT. In nucleotides, the CDR3 is TGTGCCAGCAGTGAGACAGGTCTCTTCTACAATGAGCAGTTCTTC. Translating it yields CASSETGLFYNEQFF.

This clone came up a few times. This sequence joins TRBV5-1 and TRBJ2-7; TRBD2 agrees at 7 bases. The V gene's germline CDR1 is SGHRS and CDR2 YFSETQ. V lost 5 bases to trimming and J lost 1 base; unmatched junction nucleotides: 6. The CDR3 has 14 residues. The CDR3 reads CASRGGSKSYEQYF. In DNA, the CDR3 is TGCGCCAGCAGAGGCGGGAGTAAATCCTACGAGCAGTACTTC. The complete variable domain, with remaining parts taken from reference TRBV5-1 and TRBJ2-7, reads KAGVTQTPRYLIKTRGQQVTLSCSPISGHRSVSWYQQTPGQGLQFLFEYFSETQRNKGNFPGRFSGRQFSNSRSEMNVSTLELGDSALYLCASRGGSKSYEQYFGPGTRLTVT.

This rearrangement joins TRBV18 to TRBJ2-1, with D perhaps TRBD2 (6 bases). Trimming removed 0 bases at V and 0 bases at J, with 12 bases between. This CDR3 is built from 17 residues. The germline V gene has CDR1 KGHSH and CDR2 LQKENI. The CDR3 DNA is TGTGCCAGCTCACCACCCAACGGACTAAGCTCCTACAATGAGCAGTTCTTC. Its translation is CASSPPNGLSSYNEQFF.

J is TRBJ1-3 and V is TRBV21-1. TRBV21-1 is a pseudogene segment. The CDR3 runs to 17 residues. CDR3 DNA sequence: TGTGCCAGCACCCCCGGGACCGATAGTTACTCTGGAAACACCATATATTTT. Amino acids: CASTPGTDSYSGNTIYF.

The chain employs TRBV19 and TRBJ2-5, with D uncertain. V lost 1 base, J lost 1 base, and 4 bases lay in between. Germline CDR1 and CDR2: LNHDA and SQIVND (reference sequence). The CDR3 has 13 amino acids. Here the CDR3 DNA reads TGTGCCAGTAGTATAGGGCTCCAAGAGACCCAGTACTTC. It specifies CASSIGLQETQYF. The full variable domain, completed using reference TRBV19 and TRBJ2-5, is DGGITQSPKYLFRKEGQNVTLSCEQNLNHDAMYWYRQDPGQGLRLIYYSQIVNDFQKGDIAEGYSVSREKKESFPLTVTSAQKNPTAFYLCASSIGLQETQYFGPGTRLLVL.

This clone came up a few times. V is TRBV6-5 and J is TRBJ2-1; TRBD2 agrees at 9 bases. This CDR3 has 15 residues. J was trimmed by 6 bases and V by 2 bases; bases with no gene match: 5. Germline V lookup: CDR1 MNHEY, CDR2 SVGAGI. The CDR3 spells CASSYVLAGINEQFF. The CDR3 DNA follows: TGTGCCAGCAGTTACGTACTAGCGGGTATCAATGAGCAGTTCTTC.

The chain recombines TRBV18 with TRBJ2-2, with 11 positions matching TRBD2. CDR1 and CDR2 (germline): KGHSH, LQKENI. J was trimmed by 4 bases and V by 6 bases; bases with no gene match: 7. The CDR3 is made up of 16 amino acids. As DNA, the CDR3 is TGTGCCAGCTCCGAACTAGCGGGAGTTGGCACCGGGGAGCTGTTTTTT. It translates to CASSELAGVGTGELFF.

The rearrangement uses TRBV27 and TRBJ2-1, with 16 nucleotides matching TRBD2. The trim removed 6 bases at V and 5 bases at J, leaving 10 bases unmatched. Germline V gene data show CDR1 as MNHEY and CDR2 as SMNVEV (reference sequence). The CDR3 length is 18 residues. DNA of the CDR3: TGTGCCAGCAGCCCGGGACTAGCGGGAGGGGGGTCCCACAATGAGCAGTTCTTC. This sequence encodes CASSPGLAGGGSHNEQFF.

This chain joins TRBV9 and TRBJ2-1; 16 nucleotides agree with TRBD2. From germline, CDR1 is SGDLS and CDR2 YYNGEE. The CDR3 is 18 amino acids. J lost 6 bases, V lost 4 bases, and 10 bases had no gene match. CDR3 DNA: TGTGCCAGCAGCCCGATAGACGGGACTAGCGGGAGGGCCAATGAGCAGTTCTTC. Protein sequence: CASSPIDGTSGRANEQFF.

The chain has TRBV6-5 and TRBJ2-7; 11 bases are shared with TRBD2. Germline V gene data show CDR1 as MNHEY and CDR2 as SVGAGI. The CDR3 covers 15 residues. V lost 5 bases and J lost 4; bases outside the gene matches: 7. In nucleotides, the CDR3 is TGTGCCAGCAGTCCTGGTACTAGCGGGAGTTACGAGCAGTACTTC. Its protein product is CASSPGTSGSYEQYF.

Worth noting for this clone: Other nucleotide sequences in the sample specify the same CDR3. The chain recombines TRBV2 with TRBJ1-5, with unresolved D. Germline V gives CDR1 SNHLY, CDR2 FYNNEI. There are 13 residues in the CDR3. The V gene lost 3 bases and the J gene lost 2 bases, with 5 bases spanning the gap. The CDR3 DNA reads as TGTGCCAGCAGTGATGGAGGCAATCAGCCCCAGCATTTT. It is translated as CASSDGGNQPQHF.

The V gene is TRBV5-6, the J gene TRBJ1-1; D gene ambiguous. Deletions cut 0 bases from V and 0 bases from J, with 3 bases between. The CDR3 runs to 13 residues. CDR1 and CDR2 from the germline V gene are SGHDT and YYEEEE. The CDR3: CASSLEMNTEAFF. The CDR3 DNA follows: TGTGCCAGCAGCTTGGAGATGAACACTGAAGCTTTCTTT.

The J gene is TRBJ1-1, the V gene TRBV9; no clear D. CDR1 is SGDLS, CDR2 YYNGEE, per germline. The CDR3 extends over 14 amino acids. Trimming removed 0 bases from V and 1 base from J, with 7 bases in between. CDR3 nucleotides: TGTGCCAGCAGCGTAGGACCAGGGAACACTGAAGCTTTCTTT. This translates into CASSVGPGNTEAFF.

The chain is built from TRBV5-1 and TRBJ2-1, with D possibly being TRBD2 (6 bases). The CDR3 is 11 amino acids. The V end lost 5 bases, the J end lost 9 bases, and 9 bases lay between the germline ends. Germline CDR1 SGHRS, CDR2 YFSETQ. For the CDR3, the DNA is TGCGCCAGCAGTTCTAGCGCTGAGCAGTTCTTC. This gives the protein CASSSSAEQFF.

The rearrangement joins TRBV5-1 to TRBJ2-7; 10 nucleotides align to TRBD1. Germline V lookup: CDR1 SGHRS, CDR2 YFSETQ. V trimming: 4 bases; J trimming: 6 bases; junction bases outside the gene matches: 10. The CDR3 is made up of 15 amino acids. The CDR3 DNA follows: TGCGCCAGCAGCCGGGCCGGGACAGGGGTGAGCGAGCAGTACTTC. Protein product: CASSRAGTGVSEQYF. Complete variable domain (other parts from reference TRBV5-1 and TRBJ2-7): KAGVTQTPRYLIKTRGQQVTLSCSPISGHRSVSWYQQTPGQGLQFLFEYFSETQRNKGNFPGRFSGRQFSNSRSEMNVSTLELGDSALYLCASSRAGTGVSEQYFGPGTRLTVT.

This chain uses TRBV5-4 with TRBJ2-5; possibly TRBD2 for D (6 bases). Deletions cut 0 bases from V and 7 bases from J, with 22 bases between. Germline V lookup: CDR1 SGHNT, CDR2 YYREEE (reference sequence). The CDR3 length is 17 residues. Written as DNA, the CDR3 is TGTGCCAGCAGCTTGGATCTGGGTAGCGGAGGCCCGGGGACCCAGTACTTC. This codes for CASSLDLGSGGPGTQYF.

This chain links TRBV12-1 with TRBJ2-7; the DNA was not compared with TRBD1, the D call given in the table. TRBV12-1 is annotated as a pseudogene. The CDR3 contains 15 residues. For the CDR3, the DNA is TGTGCCAGCAGCTTCAGACAGAGACCCAACTACGAGCAGTACTTC. Its translation is CASSFRQRPNYEQYF.

The J gene is TRBJ2-7, the V gene TRBV5-1; D tentatively reads TRBD1 or TRBD2 (5 bases each). Trimming left V 4 bases short and J 2 bases short, with 16 bases between. CDR3 length equals 15 residues. Germline V lookup: CDR1 SGHRS, CDR2 YFSETQ. The CDR3 DNA reads TGCGCCAGCAGCCGGGACCTAACAGAAGCCTACGAGCAGTACTTC. Its translation is CASSRDLTEAYEQYF.

The chain has TRBV29-1 and TRBJ2-5, with D perhaps matching TRBD2 (7 bases). Germline V gene data show CDR1 as SQVTM and CDR2 as ANQGSEA. The V end lost 4 bases, the J end lost 5 bases, and 17 bases lay between the germline ends. The CDR3 sequence is 14 residues long. This CDR3 is CSVVPPRGQETQYF. As DNA, the CDR3 is TGCAGCGTTGTCCCCCCGCGGGGGCAGGAGACCCAGTACTTC. The entire variable domain, with the rest obtained from reference TRBV29-1 and TRBJ2-5, is as follows: SAVISQKPSRDICQRGTSLTIQCQVDSQVTMMFWYRQQPGQSLTLIATANQGSEATYESGFVIDKFPISRPNLTFSTLTVSNMSPEDSSIYLCSVVPPRGQETQYFGPGTRLLVL.

The chain uses TRBV27 and TRBJ2-7, with a tentative D call TRBD1 (6 bases). Per germline, CDR1 MNHEY and CDR2 SMNVEV (reference sequence). The CDR3 totals 15 residues. The V end lost 5 bases, the J end lost 3 bases, and 17 bases lay between the germline ends. CDR3 protein: CASSTTGFPLYEQYF. The CDR3 DNA reads as TGTGCCAGCAGTACAACAGGGTTCCCCCTCTACGAGCAGTACTTC.

V gene TRBV12-5 combines with J gene TRBJ2-2; D remains unclear. Per germline, CDR1 LGHNT and CDR2 FRNRAP. The V and J ends lost 2 bases and 0 bases respectively, with 10 bases between them. The CDR3 has 16 amino acids. CDR3 in amino acids: CASGLMARANTGELFF. The CDR3, as DNA: TGTGCTAGTGGTTTGATGGCTAGAGCGAACACCGGGGAGCTGTTTTTT.

This clone came up once. The chain combines TRBV28 with TRBJ1-5; 9 bases are shared with TRBD1. Losses at the gene ends were 8 bases for V and 7 bases for J; bases not matched to a gene: 9. From germline, CDR1 is MDHEN and CDR2 SYDVKM. This CDR3 is built from 14 residues. CDR3 region: CASEEQGAGQPQHF. The CDR3 DNA sequence: TGTGCCAGCGAAGAACAGGGGGCAGGGCAGCCCCAGCATTTT.

V is TRBV10-2 and J is TRBJ2-7, with D possibly being TRBD1 (6 bases). The CDR3 runs to 13 residues. Trimming shortened V by 6 bases and J by 3 bases, and 12 bases separated the two germline ends. Germline V gene lookup returns CDR1 WSHSY and CDR2 SAAADI. CDR3 coding DNA: TGCGCCAGCAGATCCGGGACAAACTACGAGCAGTACTTC. Residues: CASRSGTNYEQYF.

This chain links TRBV7-6 with TRBJ2-7, with D tentatively TRBD1 or TRBD2 (5 bases each). V was shortened by 2 bases and J by 0 bases, with 14 bases between the two germline ends. The CDR3 sequence is 16 residues long. Germline CDR1 is SGHVS and CDR2 is FNYEAQ. The chain's CDR3 is CASSLSVGTASYEQYF. The DNA of the CDR3 is TGTGCCAGCAGCTTAAGTGTGGGGACGGCCTCCTACGAGCAGTACTTC. The whole variable domain, remainder taken from reference TRBV7-6 and TRBJ2-7, is GAGVSQSPRYKVTKRGQDVALRCDPISGHVSLYWYRQALGQGPEFLTYFNYEAQQDKSGLPNDRFSAERPEGSISTLTIQRTEQRDSAMYRCASSLSVGTASYEQYFGPGTRLTVT.

The chain couples TRBV28 to TRBJ1-5, with a weak D call TRBD1 (6 bases). This CDR3 comprises 16 residues. V lost 4 bases to trimming and J lost 1 base, with 14 bases between them. The germline V gene has CDR1 MDHEN and CDR2 SYDVKM. DNA for the CDR3: TGTGCCAGCAGTTCTCGCGGACAGCTCAGCAATCAGCCCCAGCATTTT. Its protein is CASSSRGQLSNQPQHF.

The CDR3 DNA is TGTGCCACCGAAAATCGACAGTTCAATCAGCCCCAGCATTTT. Protein sequence: CATENRQFNQPQHF. The chain carries TRBV6-5 and TRBJ1-5; D might be TRBD1 (5 bases). CDR1 and CDR2 from the germline V gene are MNHEY and SVGAGI. The V end was cut by 10 bases, the J end by 3 bases, with 16 bases between. CDR3 size: 14 residues.

J is TRBJ2-1 and V is TRBV11-2; 11 positions agree with TRBD2. Germline V CDR1 and CDR2: SGHAT, FQNNGV. This CDR3 has 16 residues. J lost 2 bases, V lost 3 bases, and 3 bases had no gene match. CDR3 coding DNA: TGTGCCAGCAGCTTGGGACTAGCGGTGACCTACAATGAGCAGTTCTTC. Residues: CASSLGLAVTYNEQFF.

In the case of this clone: Other nucleotide sequences in the sample specify the same CDR3. The V call is TRBV5-1, the J call TRBJ2-7, with TRBD1 matching over 11 bases. The CDR3 contains 16 residues. Germline CDR1 reads SGHRS; CDR2 reads YFSETQ. After removal of 1 base from V and 3 bases from J, the junction contained 6 bases not matched to a gene. CDR3 DNA sequence: TGCGCCAGCAGCTTGTTCCCGGGACAGGGGGTCTACGAGCAGTACTTC. Protein: CASSLFPGQGVYEQYF.